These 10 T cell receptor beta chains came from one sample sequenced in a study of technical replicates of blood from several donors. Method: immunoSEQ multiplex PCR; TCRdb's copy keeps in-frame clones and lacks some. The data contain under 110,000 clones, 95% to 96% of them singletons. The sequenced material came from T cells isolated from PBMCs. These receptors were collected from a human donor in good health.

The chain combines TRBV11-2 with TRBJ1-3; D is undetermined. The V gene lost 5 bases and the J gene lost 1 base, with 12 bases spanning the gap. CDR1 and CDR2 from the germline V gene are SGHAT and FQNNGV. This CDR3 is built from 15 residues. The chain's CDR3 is CASSPVAVSGNTIYF. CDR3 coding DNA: TGTGCCAGCAGCCCCGTCGCAGTTTCTGGAAACACCATATATTTT.

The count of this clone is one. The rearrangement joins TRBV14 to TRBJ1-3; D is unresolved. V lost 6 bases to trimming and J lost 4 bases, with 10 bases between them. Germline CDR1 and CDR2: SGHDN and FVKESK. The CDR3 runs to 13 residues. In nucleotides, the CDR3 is TGTGCCAGCAGGATGCTAGAGGGAAACACCATATATTTT. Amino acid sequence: CASRMLEGNTIYF.

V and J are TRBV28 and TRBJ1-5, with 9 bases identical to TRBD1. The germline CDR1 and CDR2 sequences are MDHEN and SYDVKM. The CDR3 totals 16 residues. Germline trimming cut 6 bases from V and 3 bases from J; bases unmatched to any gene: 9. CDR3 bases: TGTGCCAGCAGACTAACCGGACAGGGGTCCAATCAGCCCCAGCATTTT. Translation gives CASRLTGQGSNQPQHF.

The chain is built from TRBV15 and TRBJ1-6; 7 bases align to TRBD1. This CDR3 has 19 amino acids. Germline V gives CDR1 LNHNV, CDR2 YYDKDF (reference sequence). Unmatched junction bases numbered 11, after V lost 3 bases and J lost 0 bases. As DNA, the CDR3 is TGTGCCACCAGCAGGGGACCGGGACAGTTAAGCTCCTATAATTCACCCCTCCACTTT. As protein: CATSRGPGQLSSYNSPLHF. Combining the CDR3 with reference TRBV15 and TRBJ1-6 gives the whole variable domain DAMVIQNPRYQVTQFGKPVTLSCSQTLNHNVMYWYQQKSSQAPKLLFHYYDKDFNNEADTPDNFQSRRPNTSFCFLDIRSPGLGDTAMYLCATSRGPGQLSSYNSPLHFGNGTRLTVT.

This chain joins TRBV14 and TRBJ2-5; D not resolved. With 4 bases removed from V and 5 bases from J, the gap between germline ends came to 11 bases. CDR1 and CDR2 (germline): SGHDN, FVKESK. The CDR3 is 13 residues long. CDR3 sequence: CASSLGSRETQYF. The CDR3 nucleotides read TGTGCCAGCAGCCTCGGTTCGCGGGAGACCCAGTACTTC. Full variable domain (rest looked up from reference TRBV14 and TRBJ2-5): EAGVTQFPSHSVIEKGQTVTLRCDPISGHDNLYWYRRVMGKEIKFLLHFVKESKQDESGMPNNRFLAERTGGTYSTLKVQPAELEDSGVYFCASSLGSRETQYFGPGTRLLVL.

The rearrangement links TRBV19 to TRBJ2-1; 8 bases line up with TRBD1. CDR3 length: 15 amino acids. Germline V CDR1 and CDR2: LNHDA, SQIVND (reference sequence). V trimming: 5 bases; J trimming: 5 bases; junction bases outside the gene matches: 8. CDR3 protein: CASSPSGRGHNEQFF. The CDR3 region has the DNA TGTGCCAGTAGTCCCTCCGGCAGGGGGCACAATGAGCAGTTCTTC.

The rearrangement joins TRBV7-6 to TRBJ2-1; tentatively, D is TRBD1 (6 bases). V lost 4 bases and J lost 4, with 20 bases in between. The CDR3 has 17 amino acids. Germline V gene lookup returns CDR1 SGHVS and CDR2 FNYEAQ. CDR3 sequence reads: CASSSLSRQDLYNEQFF. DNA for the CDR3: TGTGCCAGCAGCTCACTTTCCCGACAGGATCTATACAATGAGCAGTTCTTC.

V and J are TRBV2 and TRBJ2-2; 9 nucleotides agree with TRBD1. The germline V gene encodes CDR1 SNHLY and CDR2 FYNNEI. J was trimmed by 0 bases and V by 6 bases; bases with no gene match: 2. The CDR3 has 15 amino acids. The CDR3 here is CASRRQGANTGELFF. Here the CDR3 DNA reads TGTGCCAGCAGAAGACAGGGGGCGAACACCGGGGAGCTGTTTTTT. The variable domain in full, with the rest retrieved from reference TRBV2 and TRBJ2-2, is EPEVTQTPSHQVTQMGQEVILRCVPISNHLYFYWYRQILGQKVEFLVSFYNNEISEKSEIFDDQFSVERPDGSNFTLKIRSTKLEDSAMYFCASRRQGANTGELFFGEGSRLTVL.

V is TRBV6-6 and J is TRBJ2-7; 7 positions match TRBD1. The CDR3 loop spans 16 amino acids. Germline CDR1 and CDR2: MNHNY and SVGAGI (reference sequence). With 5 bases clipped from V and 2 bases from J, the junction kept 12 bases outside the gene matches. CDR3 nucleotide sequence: TGTGCCAGCAGTACTCCCGGGACAGCCGAGACCTACGAGCAGTACTTC. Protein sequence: CASSTPGTAETYEQYF.

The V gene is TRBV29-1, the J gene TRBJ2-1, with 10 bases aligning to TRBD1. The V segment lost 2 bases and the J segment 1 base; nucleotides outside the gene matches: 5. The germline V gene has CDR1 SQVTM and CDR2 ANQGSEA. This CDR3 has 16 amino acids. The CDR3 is CSVEFRQGASYNEQFF. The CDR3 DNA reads TGCAGCGTTGAATTCCGACAGGGGGCTTCCTACAATGAGCAGTTCTTC.